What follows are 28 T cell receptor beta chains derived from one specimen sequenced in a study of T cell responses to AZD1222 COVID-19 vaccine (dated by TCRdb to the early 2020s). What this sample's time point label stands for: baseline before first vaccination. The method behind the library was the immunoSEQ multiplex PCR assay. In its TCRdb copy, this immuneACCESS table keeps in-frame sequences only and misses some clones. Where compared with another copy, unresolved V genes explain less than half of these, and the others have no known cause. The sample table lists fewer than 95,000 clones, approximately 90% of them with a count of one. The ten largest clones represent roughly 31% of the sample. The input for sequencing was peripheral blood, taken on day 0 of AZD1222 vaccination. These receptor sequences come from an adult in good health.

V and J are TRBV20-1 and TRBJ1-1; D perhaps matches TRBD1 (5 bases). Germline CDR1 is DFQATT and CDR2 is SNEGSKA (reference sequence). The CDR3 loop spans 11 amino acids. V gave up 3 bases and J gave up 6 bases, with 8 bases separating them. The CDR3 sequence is CSARQGAEAFF. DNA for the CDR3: TGCAGTGCTAGGCAAGGGGCTGAAGCTTTCTTT.

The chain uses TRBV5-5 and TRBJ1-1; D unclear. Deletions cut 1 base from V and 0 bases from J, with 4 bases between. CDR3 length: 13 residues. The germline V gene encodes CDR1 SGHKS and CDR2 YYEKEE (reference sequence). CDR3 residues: CASSLTVNTEAFF. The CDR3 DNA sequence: TGTGCCAGCAGCTTGACAGTGAACACTGAAGCTTTCTTT.

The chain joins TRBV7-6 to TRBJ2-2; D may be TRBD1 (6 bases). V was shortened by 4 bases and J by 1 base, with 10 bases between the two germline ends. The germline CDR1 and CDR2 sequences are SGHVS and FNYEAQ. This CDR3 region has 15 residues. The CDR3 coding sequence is TGTGCCAGCAGCTCTGGGACATTGAACACCGGGGAGCTGTTTTTT. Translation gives CASSSGTLNTGELFF.

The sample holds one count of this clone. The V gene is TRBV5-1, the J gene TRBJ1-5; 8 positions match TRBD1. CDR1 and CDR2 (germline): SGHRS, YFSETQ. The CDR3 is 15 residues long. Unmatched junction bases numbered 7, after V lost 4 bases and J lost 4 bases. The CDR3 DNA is TGCGCCAGCAGCACGACAGGGGTTGGAAATCAGCCCCAGCATTTT. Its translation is CASSTTGVGNQPQHF.

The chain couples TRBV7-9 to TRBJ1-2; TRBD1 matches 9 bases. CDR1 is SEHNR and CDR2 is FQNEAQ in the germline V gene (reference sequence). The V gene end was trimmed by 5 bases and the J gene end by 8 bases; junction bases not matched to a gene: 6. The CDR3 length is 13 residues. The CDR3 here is CASSVGTGQGYTF. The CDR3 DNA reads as TGTGCCAGCAGCGTAGGGACAGGGCAAGGCTACACCTTC. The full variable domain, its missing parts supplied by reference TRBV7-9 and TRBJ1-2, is DTGVSQNPRHKITKRGQNVTFRCDPISEHNRLYWYRQTLGQGPEFLTYFQNEAQLEKSRLLSDRFSAERPKGSFSTLEIQRTEQGDSAMYLCASSVGTGQGYTFGSGTRLTVV.

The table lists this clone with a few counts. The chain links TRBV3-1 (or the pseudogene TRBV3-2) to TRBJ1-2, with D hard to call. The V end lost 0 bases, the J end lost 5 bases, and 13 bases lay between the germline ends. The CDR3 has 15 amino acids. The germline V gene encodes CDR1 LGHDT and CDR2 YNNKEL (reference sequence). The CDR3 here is CASSQEGAGLYGYTF. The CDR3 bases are TGTGCCAGCAGCCAAGAGGGAGCAGGTCTTTATGGCTACACCTTC.

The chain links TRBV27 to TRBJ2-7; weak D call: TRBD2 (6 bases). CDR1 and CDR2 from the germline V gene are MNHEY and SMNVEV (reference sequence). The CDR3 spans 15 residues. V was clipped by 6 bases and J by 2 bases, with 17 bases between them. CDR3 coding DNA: TGTGCCAGCAGCCGCCCGGGACTGAAGACCTACGAGCAGTACTTC. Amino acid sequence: CASSRPGLKTYEQYF.

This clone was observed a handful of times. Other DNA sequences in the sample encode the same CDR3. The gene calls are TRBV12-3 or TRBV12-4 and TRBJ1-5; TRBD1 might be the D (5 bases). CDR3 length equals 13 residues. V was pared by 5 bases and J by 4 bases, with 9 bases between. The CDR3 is CASSRQRNQPQHF. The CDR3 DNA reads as TGTGCCAGCAGTCGACAGCGGAATCAGCCCCAGCATTTT.

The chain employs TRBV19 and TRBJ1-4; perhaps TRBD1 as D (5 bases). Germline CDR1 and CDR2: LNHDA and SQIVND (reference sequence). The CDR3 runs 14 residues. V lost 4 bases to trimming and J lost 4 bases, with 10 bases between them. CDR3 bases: TGTGCCAGTAGTAGGGCAGGGATTAATGAAAAACTGTTTTTT. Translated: CASSRAGINEKLFF.

CDR3 region: CASSSRISGNTIYF. In nucleotides, the CDR3 is TGTGCCAGCAGTAGCAGGATCTCTGGAAACACCATATATTTT. The chain recombines TRBV28 with TRBJ1-3, with D uncertain. The germline CDR1 and CDR2 sequences are MDHEN and SYDVKM. The CDR3 extends over 14 amino acids. The germline V and J ends were trimmed by 5 bases and 0 bases, with 8 bases remaining between them.

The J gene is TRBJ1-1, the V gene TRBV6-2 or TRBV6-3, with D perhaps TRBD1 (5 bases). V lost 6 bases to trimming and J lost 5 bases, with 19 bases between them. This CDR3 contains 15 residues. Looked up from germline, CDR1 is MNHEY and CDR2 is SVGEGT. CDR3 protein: CASSSGGAGETEAFF. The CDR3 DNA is TGTGCCAGCAGCTCGGGAGGGGCAGGCGAGACTGAAGCTTTCTTT.

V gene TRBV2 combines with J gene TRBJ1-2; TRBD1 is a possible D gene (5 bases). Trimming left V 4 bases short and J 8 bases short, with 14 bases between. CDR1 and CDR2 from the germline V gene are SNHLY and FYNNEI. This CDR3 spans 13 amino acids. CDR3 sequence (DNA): TGTGCCAGCAGTGCGTCAGGGAGGGAAGGCTACACCTTC. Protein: CASSASGREGYTF. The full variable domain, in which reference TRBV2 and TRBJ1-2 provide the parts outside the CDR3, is EPEVTQTPSHQVTQMGQEVILRCVPISNHLYFYWYRQILGQKVEFLVSFYNNEISEKSEIFDDQFSVERPDGSNFTLKIRSTKLEDSAMYFCASSASGREGYTFGSGTRLTVV.

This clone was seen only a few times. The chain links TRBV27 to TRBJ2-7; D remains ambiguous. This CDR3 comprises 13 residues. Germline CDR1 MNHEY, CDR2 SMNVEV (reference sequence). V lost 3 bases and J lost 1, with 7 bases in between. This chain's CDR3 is CASSFGYSYEQYF. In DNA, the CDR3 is TGTGCCAGCAGTTTCGGGTATTCCTACGAGCAGTACTTC.

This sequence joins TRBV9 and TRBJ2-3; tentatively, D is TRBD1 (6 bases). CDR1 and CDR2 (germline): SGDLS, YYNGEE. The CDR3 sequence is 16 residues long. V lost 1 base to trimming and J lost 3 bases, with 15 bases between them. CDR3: CASSVNTGILTDTQYF. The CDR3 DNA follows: TGTGCCAGCAGCGTAAATACAGGGATTTTGACAGATACGCAGTATTTT.

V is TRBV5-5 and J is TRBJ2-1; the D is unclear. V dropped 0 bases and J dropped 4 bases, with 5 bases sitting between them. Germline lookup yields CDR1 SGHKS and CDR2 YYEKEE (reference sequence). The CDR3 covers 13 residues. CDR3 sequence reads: CASSLGGYNEQFF. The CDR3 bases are TGTGCCAGCAGCTTGGGGGGTTACAATGAGCAGTTCTTC.

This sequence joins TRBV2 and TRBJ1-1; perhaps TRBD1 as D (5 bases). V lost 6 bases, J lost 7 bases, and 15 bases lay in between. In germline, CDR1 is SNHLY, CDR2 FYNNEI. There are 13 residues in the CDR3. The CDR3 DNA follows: TGTGCCAGCAGCCGCGGACCGGACAATGAAGCTTTCTTT. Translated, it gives CASSRGPDNEAFF. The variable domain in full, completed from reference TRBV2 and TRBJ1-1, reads EPEVTQTPSHQVTQMGQEVILRCVPISNHLYFYWYRQILGQKVEFLVSFYNNEISEKSEIFDDQFSVERPDGSNFTLKIRSTKLEDSAMYFCASSRGPDNEAFFGQGTRLTVV.

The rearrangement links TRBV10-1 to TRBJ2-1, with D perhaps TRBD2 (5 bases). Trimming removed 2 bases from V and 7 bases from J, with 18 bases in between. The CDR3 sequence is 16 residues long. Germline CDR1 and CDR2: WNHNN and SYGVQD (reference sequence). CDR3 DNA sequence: TGCGCCAGCAGTGAGGCTAGCCCCAAGGGCGGGAATGAGCAGTTCTTC. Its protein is CASSEASPKGGNEQFF.

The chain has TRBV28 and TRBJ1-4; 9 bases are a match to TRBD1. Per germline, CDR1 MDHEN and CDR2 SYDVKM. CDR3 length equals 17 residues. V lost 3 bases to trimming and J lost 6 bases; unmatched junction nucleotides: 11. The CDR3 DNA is TGTGCCAGCAGTTTTGGAGGGACAGGGCTTTTATATGAAAAACTGTTTTTT. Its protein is CASSFGGTGLLYEKLFF.

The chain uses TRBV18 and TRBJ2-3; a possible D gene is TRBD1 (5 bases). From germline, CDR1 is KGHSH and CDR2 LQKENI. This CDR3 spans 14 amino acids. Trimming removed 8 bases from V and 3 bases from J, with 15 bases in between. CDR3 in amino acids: CASKWSRDTDTQYF. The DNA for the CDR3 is TGTGCCAGCAAATGGAGCAGGGATACAGATACGCAGTATTTT. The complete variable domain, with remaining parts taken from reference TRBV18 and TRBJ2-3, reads NAGVMQNPRHLVRRRGQEARLRCSPMKGHSHVYWYRQLPEEGLKFMVYLQKENIIDESGMPKERFSAEFPKEGPSILRIQQVVRGDSAAYFCASKWSRDTDTQYFGPGTRLTVL.

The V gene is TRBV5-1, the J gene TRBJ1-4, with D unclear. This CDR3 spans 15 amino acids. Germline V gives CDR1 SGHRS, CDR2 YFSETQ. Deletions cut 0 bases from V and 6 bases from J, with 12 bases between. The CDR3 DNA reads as TGCGCCAGCAGCTTGGTTGGGGTGATTGATGAAAAACTGTTTTTT. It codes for CASSLVGVIDEKLFF.

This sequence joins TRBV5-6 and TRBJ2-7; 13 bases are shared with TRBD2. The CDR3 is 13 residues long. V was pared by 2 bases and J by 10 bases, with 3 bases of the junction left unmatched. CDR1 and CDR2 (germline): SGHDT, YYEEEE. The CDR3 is CASSFGTSGAQYF. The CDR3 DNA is TGTGCCAGCAGCTTCGGGACTAGCGGGGCACAGTACTTC.

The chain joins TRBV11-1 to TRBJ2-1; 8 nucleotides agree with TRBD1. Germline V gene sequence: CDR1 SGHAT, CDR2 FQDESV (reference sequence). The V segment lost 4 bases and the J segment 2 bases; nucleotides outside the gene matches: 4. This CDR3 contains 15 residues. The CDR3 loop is CASSSSTGAYNEQFF. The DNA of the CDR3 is TGTGCCAGCAGCTCCTCGACAGGGGCCTACAATGAGCAGTTCTTC. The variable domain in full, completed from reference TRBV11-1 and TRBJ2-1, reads EAEVAQSPRYKITEKSQAVAFWCDPISGHATLYWYRQILGQGPELLVQFQDESVVDDSQLPKDRFSAERLKGVDSTLKIQPAELGDSAMYLCASSSSTGAYNEQFFGPGTRLTVL.

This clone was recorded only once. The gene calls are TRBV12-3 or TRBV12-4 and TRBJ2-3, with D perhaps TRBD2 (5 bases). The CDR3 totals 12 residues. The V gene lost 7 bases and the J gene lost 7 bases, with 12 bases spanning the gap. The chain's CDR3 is CASTTGRNTQYF. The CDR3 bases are TGTGCCAGCACCACGGGGAGAAATACGCAGTATTTT.

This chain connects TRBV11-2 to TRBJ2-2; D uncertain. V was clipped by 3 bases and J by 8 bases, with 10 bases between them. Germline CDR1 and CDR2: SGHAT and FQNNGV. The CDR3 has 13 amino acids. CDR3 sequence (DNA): TGTGCCAGCAGCTTCGGCCGAGGAGGGGAGCTGTTTTTT. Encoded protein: CASSFGRGGELFF.

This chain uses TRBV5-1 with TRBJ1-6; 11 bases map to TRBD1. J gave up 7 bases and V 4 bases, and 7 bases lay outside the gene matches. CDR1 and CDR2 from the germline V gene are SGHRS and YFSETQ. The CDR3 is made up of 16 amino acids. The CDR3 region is CASSLRTGGKNSPLHF. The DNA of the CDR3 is TGCGCCAGCAGCCTAAGGACAGGGGGCAAAAATTCACCCCTCCACTTT.

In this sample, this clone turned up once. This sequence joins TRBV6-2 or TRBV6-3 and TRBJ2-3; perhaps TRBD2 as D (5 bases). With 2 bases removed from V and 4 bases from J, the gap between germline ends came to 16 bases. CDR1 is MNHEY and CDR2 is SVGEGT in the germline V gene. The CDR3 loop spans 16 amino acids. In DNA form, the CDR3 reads TGTGCCAGCAGTTACGCGGGCCGACGGCGGTCAGATACGCAGTATTTT. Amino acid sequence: CASSYAGRRRSDTQYF.

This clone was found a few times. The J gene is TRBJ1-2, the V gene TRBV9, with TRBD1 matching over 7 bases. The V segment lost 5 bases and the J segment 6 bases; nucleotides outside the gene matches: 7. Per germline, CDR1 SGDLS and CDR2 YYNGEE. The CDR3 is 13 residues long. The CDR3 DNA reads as TGTGCCAGCAGTCGAGACAGGGTGCATGGCTACACCTTC. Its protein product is CASSRDRVHGYTF. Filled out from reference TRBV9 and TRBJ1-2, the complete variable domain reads DSGVTQTPKHLITATGQRVTLRCSPRSGDLSVYWYQQSLDQGLQFLIQYYNGEERAKGNILERFSAQQFPDLHSELNLSSLELGDSALYFCASSRDRVHGYTFGSGTRLTVV.

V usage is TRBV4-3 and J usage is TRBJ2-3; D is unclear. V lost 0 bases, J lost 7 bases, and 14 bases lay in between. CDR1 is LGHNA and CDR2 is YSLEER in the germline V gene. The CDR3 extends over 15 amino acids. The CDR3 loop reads CASSQESSSLYTQYF. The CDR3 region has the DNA TGCGCCAGCAGCCAAGAAAGCAGCAGCTTGTATACGCAGTATTTT.